Listed here are 20 T cell receptor beta chains from one sample, sequenced in a study of blood T cell repertoires in COVID-19. Profiling relied on immunoSEQ multiplex PCR, and the TCRdb table lists in-frame clones only, not all of them. The table shows 140,000 to 150,000 clones, with 84% occurring only once. The source material was peripheral blood. The receptors come from a man aged 25-45 years with COVID-19, enrolled during active disease.

The rearrangement links TRBV18 to TRBJ1-2; the D gene is possibly TRBD1 (5 bases). The CDR3 spans 15 residues. Germline CDR1 and CDR2: KGHSH and LQKENI. V shed 2 bases and J shed 5 bases, with 15 bases lying between them. The CDR3 loop is CASSPGDSPRYGYTF. The DNA for the CDR3 is TGTGCCAGCTCACCAGGCGACAGTCCCCGGTATGGCTACACCTTC.

CDR3 protein: CASSLGGEIPEQFF. The DNA of the CDR3 is TGTGCCAGCAGCTTAGGCGGGGAGATTCCGGAGCAGTTCTTC. The chain carries TRBV11-3 and TRBJ2-1; D possibly corresponds to TRBD2 (6 bases). V lost 1 base to trimming and J lost 10 bases, with 14 bases between them. The CDR3 runs to 14 residues. The germline CDR1 and CDR2 sequences are SGHNT and YENEEA. The whole variable domain, remainder taken from reference TRBV11-3 and TRBJ2-1, is EAGVVQSPRYKIIEKKQPVAFWCNPISGHNTLYWYLQNLGQGPELLIRYENEEAVDDSQLPKDRFSAERLKGVDSTLKIQPAELGDSAVYLCASSLGGEIPEQFFGPGTRLTVL.

The rearrangement joins TRBV5-1 to TRBJ2-2, with TRBD2 as a possible D gene (6 bases). Trimming left V 4 bases short and J 5 bases short, with 15 bases between. CDR1 SGHRS and CDR2 YFSETQ come from the germline V gene. This CDR3 comprises 15 residues. The CDR3 reads CASSLSVGGTGELFF. DNA for the CDR3: TGCGCCAGCAGCCTGTCCGTGGGGGGAACCGGGGAGCTGTTTTTT.

This clone was seen a handful of times. CDR3 nucleotide sequence: TGCGCCAGCAGCTCCTCCTATGGCTACACCTTC. Translation gives CASSSSYGYTF. V usage is TRBV5-1 and J usage is TRBJ1-2; D is unresolved. This CDR3 comprises 11 residues. The V and J ends lost 3 bases and 4 bases respectively, with 4 bases between them. From germline, CDR1 is SGHRS and CDR2 YFSETQ. The whole variable domain, filled in from reference TRBV5-1 and TRBJ1-2, reads KAGVTQTPRYLIKTRGQQVTLSCSPISGHRSVSWYQQTPGQGLQFLFEYFSETQRNKGNFPGRFSGRQFSNSRSEMNVSTLELGDSALYLCASSSSYGYTFGSGTRLTVV.

The rearrangement links TRBV29-1 to TRBJ2-7, with 11 nucleotides matching TRBD1. The CDR3 is 16 amino acids. With 0 bases clipped from V and 2 bases from J, the junction kept 6 bases outside the gene matches. Germline CDR1 reads SQVTM; CDR2 reads ANQGSEA. The CDR3 region has the DNA TGCAGCGTTGAAGAGATGGGACAGGGGGGAACCTACGAGCAGTACTTC. Its translation: CSVEEMGQGGTYEQYF.

This chain connects TRBV18 to TRBJ1-2; TRBD1 aligns across 7 bases. Germline values: CDR1 KGHSH, CDR2 LQKENI. The CDR3 has 14 amino acids. V trimming: 0 bases; J trimming: 6 bases; junction bases outside the gene matches: 4. CDR3 protein: CASSPPSRGNGYTF. The CDR3 DNA reads as TGTGCCAGCTCACCACCATCCAGGGGGAATGGCTACACCTTC.

This clone was found once. The V gene is TRBV7-2, the J gene TRBJ2-3; 14 bases are a match to TRBD2. The germline V gene has CDR1 SGHTA and CDR2 FQGNSA. There are 17 residues in the CDR3. V lost 1 base, J lost 2 bases, and 2 bases stayed unmatched. This chain's CDR3 is CASSLGLAGGITDTQYF. CDR3 sequence (DNA): TGTGCCAGCAGCTTAGGACTAGCGGGAGGGATCACAGATACGCAGTATTTT. Filled out from reference TRBV7-2 and TRBJ2-3, the complete variable domain reads GAGVSQSPSNKVTEKGKDVELRCDPISGHTALYWYRQSLGQGLEFLIYFQGNSAPDKSGLPSDRFSAERTGGSVSTLTIQRTQQEDSAVYLCASSLGLAGGITDTQYFGPGTRLTVL.

This clone was found once. The chain uses TRBV7-2 and TRBJ1-4; 8 bases map to TRBD1. V was pared by 3 bases and J by 10 bases, with 7 bases of the junction left unmatched. This CDR3 is built from 14 residues. CDR1 SGHTA and CDR2 FQGNSA come from the germline V gene. The CDR3 sequence is CASSFQGAFGKLFF. The CDR3 coding sequence is TGTGCCAGCAGCTTTCAGGGGGCATTTGGAAAACTGTTTTTT.

V is TRBV19 and J is TRBJ2-1, with TRBD2 matching over 9 bases. The germline V gene encodes CDR1 LNHDA and CDR2 SQIVND (reference sequence). The CDR3 runs 17 residues. V dropped 4 bases and J dropped 6; count of bases not matched to a gene: 13. The CDR3 protein is CASSTGLRLAAGNEQFF. In DNA form, the CDR3 reads TGTGCCAGTAGTACTGGGCTCCGACTAGCGGCGGGCAATGAGCAGTTCTTC. The whole variable domain, filled in from reference TRBV19 and TRBJ2-1, reads DGGITQSPKYLFRKEGQNVTLSCEQNLNHDAMYWYRQDPGQGLRLIYYSQIVNDFQKGDIAEGYSVSREKKESFPLTVTSAQKNPTAFYLCASSTGLRLAAGNEQFFGPGTRLTVL.

Only one count was recorded for this clone. The chain links TRBV18 to TRBJ2-2, with TRBD2 identical over 7 bases. This CDR3 has 17 residues. V was clipped by 3 bases and J by 0 bases; unmatched bases: 7. Germline V gene data show CDR1 as KGHSH and CDR2 as LQKENI. DNA for the CDR3: TGTGCCAGCTCACCTCCCCTCGCGGGAGCGAACACCGGGGAGCTGTTTTTT. Translating it yields CASSPPLAGANTGELFF.

The V gene is TRBV29-1, the J gene TRBJ2-5; 7 nucleotides agree with TRBD1. CDR1 and CDR2 (germline): SQVTM, ANQGSEA. With 4 bases clipped from V and 5 bases from J, the junction kept 10 bases outside the gene matches. CDR3 length equals 14 residues. CDR3 nucleotides: TGCAGCGTTGGGCGTACAGGGGTTGCGGAGACCCAGTACTTC. Protein product: CSVGRTGVAETQYF.

The chain uses TRBV7-8 and TRBJ2-3; maybe TRBD1 (5 bases). With 5 bases removed from V and 8 bases from J, the gap between germline ends came to 20 bases. This CDR3 is 15 amino acids long. CDR1 is SGHVS, CDR2 FQNEAQ, per germline. Here the CDR3 DNA reads TGTGCCAGCAGCCCCCAGGGCGAATCCTTAGGTACGCAGTATTTT. Translation: CASSPQGESLGTQYF. The complete variable domain, with remaining parts taken from reference TRBV7-8 and TRBJ2-3, reads GAGVSQSPRYKVAKRGQDVALRCDPISGHVSLFWYQQALGQGPEFLTYFQNEAQLDKSGLPSDRFFAERPEGSVSTLKIQRTQQEDSAVYLCASSPQGESLGTQYFGPGTRLTVL.

The rearrangement links TRBV28 to TRBJ1-1; a possible D gene is TRBD1 (5 bases). Per the germline V gene, CDR1 is MDHEN and CDR2 is SYDVKM. V gave up 7 bases and J gave up 0 bases, with 9 bases separating them. This CDR3 region has 13 residues. The chain's CDR3 is CASTGGLNTEAFF. CDR3 bases: TGTGCCAGCACGGGGGGTTTGAACACTGAAGCTTTCTTT.

This rearrangement joins TRBV6-5 to TRBJ1-2, with TRBD1 matching over 9 bases. The V and J ends lost 6 bases and 6 bases, in that order; junction bases with no gene match: 5. The germline CDR1 and CDR2 sequences are MNHEY and SVGAGI. The CDR3 sequence is 13 residues long. For the CDR3, the DNA is TGTGCCAGCAGACGACAGGGGGAAAATGGCTACACCTTC. This encodes CASRRQGENGYTF.

V usage is TRBV2 and J usage is TRBJ2-2; 14 positions match TRBD2. With 6 bases clipped from V and 5 bases from J, the junction kept 20 bases outside the gene matches. Germline V gene lookup returns CDR1 SNHLY and CDR2 FYNNEI. This CDR3 is built from 21 residues. The CDR3 spells CASSTNYPGTSGSGMTGELFF. Written as DNA, the CDR3 is TGTGCCAGCAGCACAAATTACCCCGGGACTAGCGGGAGTGGGATGACCGGGGAGCTGTTTTTT. Filled out from reference TRBV2 and TRBJ2-2, the complete variable domain reads EPEVTQTPSHQVTQMGQEVILRCVPISNHLYFYWYRQILGQKVEFLVSFYNNEISEKSEIFDDQFSVERPDGSNFTLKIRSTKLEDSAMYFCASSTNYPGTSGSGMTGELFFGEGSRLTVL.

This chain connects TRBV3-1 (or the pseudogene TRBV3-2) to TRBJ2-1; 8 nucleotides line up with TRBD2. CDR1 LGHDT and CDR2 YNNKEL come from the germline V gene (reference sequence). After removal of 6 bases from V and 4 bases from J, the junction contained 8 bases not matched to a gene. The CDR3 is made up of 15 amino acids. CDR3 nucleotides: TGTGCCAGCAGTCATAGCGGGACGGGGTACAATGAGCAGTTCTTC. Protein product: CASSHSGTGYNEQFF.

For the CDR3, the DNA is TGTGCCTCCCGTCGGAGCGGGTACACAGATACGCAGTATTTT. This translates into CASRRSGYTDTQYF. The rearrangement joins TRBV10-3 to TRBJ2-3, with D perhaps matching TRBD2 (6 bases). The V end was cut by 11 bases, the J end by 2 bases, with 17 bases between. The CDR3 consists of 14 residues. CDR1 and CDR2 from the germline V gene are ENHRY and SYGVKD.

The V call is TRBV28, the J call TRBJ2-2; D possibly corresponds to TRBD2 (6 bases). The CDR3 covers 15 residues. V was pared by 6 bases and J by 1 base, with 12 bases between. Looked up from germline, CDR1 is MDHEN and CDR2 is SYDVKM. CDR3 residues: CASREGSGNTGELFF. The CDR3, as DNA: TGTGCCAGCAGGGAGGGGTCGGGGAACACCGGGGAGCTGTTTTTT.

The V call is TRBV11-3, the J call TRBJ2-2; 8 positions agree with TRBD2. Germline V lookup: CDR1 SGHNT, CDR2 YENEEA. The CDR3 extends over 15 amino acids. The ends lost 5 bases at V and 4 bases at J; junction bases unmatched: 6. The CDR3 DNA sequence: TGTGCCAGCAGCACGAGCGGGAGTGGCACCGGGGAGCTGTTTTTT. It specifies CASSTSGSGTGELFF.

This clone was found a few times. The genes are TRBV15 and TRBJ1-1; D unresolved. V was trimmed by 3 bases and J by 1 base, leaving 12 bases between them. This CDR3 has 15 residues. CDR1 LNHNV and CDR2 YYDKDF come from the germline V gene (reference sequence). The CDR3 coding sequence is TGTGCCACCAGCAGGGAGATTTTGACGAACACTGAAGCTTTCTTT. This translates into CATSREILTNTEAFF.